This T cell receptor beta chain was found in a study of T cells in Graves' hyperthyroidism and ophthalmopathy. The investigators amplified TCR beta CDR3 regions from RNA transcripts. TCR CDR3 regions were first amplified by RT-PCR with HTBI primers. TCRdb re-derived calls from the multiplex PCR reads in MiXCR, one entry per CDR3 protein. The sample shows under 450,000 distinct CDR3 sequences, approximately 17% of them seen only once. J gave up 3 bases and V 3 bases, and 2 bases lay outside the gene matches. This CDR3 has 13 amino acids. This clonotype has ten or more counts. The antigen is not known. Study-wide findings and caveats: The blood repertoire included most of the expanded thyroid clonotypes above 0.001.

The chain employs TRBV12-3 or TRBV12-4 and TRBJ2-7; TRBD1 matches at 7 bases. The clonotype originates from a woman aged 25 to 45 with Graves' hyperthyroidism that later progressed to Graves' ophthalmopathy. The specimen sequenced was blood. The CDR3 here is CASSFRTGYEQYF. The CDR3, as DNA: TGTGCCAGCAGTTTTCGGACAGGCTACGAGCAGTACTTC.